The T cell receptor (beta chain) under discussion was sequenced for a study of cytomegalovirus exposure and HLA in healthy donors. Amplification used 60 Vbeta primers and 13 Jbeta primers. Here immunoSEQ multiplex PCR was the method, and the copy in TCRdb shows in-frame clones only, minus some. The table lists 45,000 to 60,000 clones. J lost 1 base, V lost 4 bases, and 3 bases had no gene match. CDR3 length equals 15 residues. Germline-derived CDR1 and CDR2 are SNHLY and FYNNEI. The rearrangement uses TRBV2 and TRBJ1-1; TRBD1 agrees at 10 bases. This clonotype was obtained from a male donor in good health and CMV-seronegative. Sample: PBMCs. The CDR3 sequence: CASSGQGAANTEAFF. DNA for the CDR3: TGTGCCAGCAGTGGACAGGGGGCTGCGAACACTGAAGCTTTCTTT.